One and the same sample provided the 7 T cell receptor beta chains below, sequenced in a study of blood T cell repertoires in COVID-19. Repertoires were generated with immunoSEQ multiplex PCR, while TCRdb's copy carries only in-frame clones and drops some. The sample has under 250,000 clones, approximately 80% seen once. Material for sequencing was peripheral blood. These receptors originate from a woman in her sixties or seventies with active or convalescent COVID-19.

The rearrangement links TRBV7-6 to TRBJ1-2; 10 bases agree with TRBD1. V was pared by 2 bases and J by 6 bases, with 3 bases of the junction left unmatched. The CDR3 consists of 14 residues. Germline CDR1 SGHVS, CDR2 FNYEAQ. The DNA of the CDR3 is TGTGCCAGCAGCTTATCCGGGACAGGGGATGGCTACACCTTC. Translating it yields CASSLSGTGDGYTF.

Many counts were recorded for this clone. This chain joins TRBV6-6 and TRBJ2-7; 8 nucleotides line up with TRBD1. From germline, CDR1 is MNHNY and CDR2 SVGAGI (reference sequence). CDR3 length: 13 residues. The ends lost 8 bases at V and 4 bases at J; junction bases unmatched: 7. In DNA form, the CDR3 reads TGTGCCAGCTCTGATAGGACAGGGTACGAGCAGTACGTC. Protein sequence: CASSDRTGYEQYV.

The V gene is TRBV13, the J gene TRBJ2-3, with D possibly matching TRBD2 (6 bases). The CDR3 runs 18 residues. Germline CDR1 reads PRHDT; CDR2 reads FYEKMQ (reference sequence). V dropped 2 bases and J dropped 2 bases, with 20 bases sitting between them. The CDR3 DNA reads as TGTGCCAGCAGCTTACCTATCCGGGACTCTTGGAACACAGATACGCAGTATTTT. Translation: CASSLPIRDSWNTDTQYF. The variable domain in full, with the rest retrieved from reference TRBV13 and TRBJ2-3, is AAGVIQSPRHLIKEKRETATLKCYPIPRHDTVYWYQQGPGQDPQFLISFYEKMQSDKGSIPDRFSAQQFSDYHSELNMSSLELGDSALYFCASSLPIRDSWNTDTQYFGPGTRLTVL.

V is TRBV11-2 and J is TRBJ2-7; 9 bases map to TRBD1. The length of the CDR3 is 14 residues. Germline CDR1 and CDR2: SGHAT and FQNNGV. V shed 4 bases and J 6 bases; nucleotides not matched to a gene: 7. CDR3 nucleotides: TGTGCCAGCAGCTCTCGGACAGGGGCGGGCGAGCAGTACTTC. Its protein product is CASSSRTGAGEQYF.

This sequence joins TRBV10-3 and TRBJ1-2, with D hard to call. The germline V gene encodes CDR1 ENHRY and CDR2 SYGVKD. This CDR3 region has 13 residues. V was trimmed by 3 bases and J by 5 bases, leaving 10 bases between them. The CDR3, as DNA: TGTGCCATCAGTGAAGAGACTGTATATGGCTACACCTTC. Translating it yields CAISEETVYGYTF.

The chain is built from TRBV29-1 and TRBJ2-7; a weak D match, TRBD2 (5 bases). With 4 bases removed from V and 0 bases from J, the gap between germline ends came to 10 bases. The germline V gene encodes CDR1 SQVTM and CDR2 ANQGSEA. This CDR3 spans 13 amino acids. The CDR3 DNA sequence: TGCAGCGTTGCCGCAGGAGGCTCCTACGAGCAGTACTTC. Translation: CSVAAGGSYEQYF.

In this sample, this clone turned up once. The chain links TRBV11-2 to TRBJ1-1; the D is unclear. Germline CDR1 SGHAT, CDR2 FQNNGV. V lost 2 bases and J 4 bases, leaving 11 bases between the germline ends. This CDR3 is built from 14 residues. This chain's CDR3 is CASSLTLSSTEAFF. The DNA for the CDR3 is TGTGCCAGCAGCTTAACCTTATCCAGCACTGAAGCTTTCTTT.